The 28 T cell receptor beta chains below come from one sample, sequenced in a study of cytomegalovirus exposure and HLA in healthy donors. Method: immunoSEQ multiplex PCR; TCRdb's copy keeps in-frame clones and lacks some. The data show about 73,000 clones, approximately 90% seen once. The sequencing input was PBMCs. The origin of the receptors is a young woman in good health and CMV-seropositive.

The J gene is TRBJ2-5, the V gene TRBV5-1, with 8 bases that match TRBD1. CDR3 size: 15 residues. V trimming: 7 bases; J trimming: 4 bases; junction bases outside the gene matches: 12. Per the germline V gene, CDR1 is SGHRS and CDR2 is YFSETQ. The CDR3 protein is CASSVAQGAPETQYF. The CDR3, as DNA: TGCGCCAGCTCCGTGGCGCAGGGGGCTCCAGAGACCCAGTACTTC.

The chain combines TRBV14 with TRBJ2-7; 8 bases are shared with TRBD1. There are 15 residues in the CDR3. V was pared by 2 bases and J by 3 bases, with 6 bases of the junction left unmatched. Germline V gene lookup returns CDR1 SGHDN and CDR2 FVKESK. CDR3 coding DNA: TGTGCCAGCAGCCAAACAGGGGGTGCACTCTACGAGCAGTACTTC. Its translation: CASSQTGGALYEQYF. The full variable domain, its missing parts supplied by reference TRBV14 and TRBJ2-7, is EAGVTQFPSHSVIEKGQTVTLRCDPISGHDNLYWYRRVMGKEIKFLLHFVKESKQDESGMPNNRFLAERTGGTYSTLKVQPAELEDSGVYFCASSQTGGALYEQYFGPGTRLTVT.

The V call is TRBV5-1, the J call TRBJ2-3; no reliable D call. The CDR3 has 14 residues. Germline V gene sequence: CDR1 SGHRS, CDR2 YFSETQ. V was cut by 3 bases and J by 0 bases, with 8 bases left in between. CDR3 in DNA: TGCGCCAGCAGCTCAAAGACTAGCACAGATACGCAGTATTTT. Amino acids: CASSSKTSTDTQYF.

The chain is built from TRBV27 and TRBJ2-1; possibly TRBD2 for D (7 bases). The CDR3 is made up of 12 amino acids. Germline assignment: CDR1 MNHEY and CDR2 SMNVEV (reference sequence). Trimming cost V 8 bases and J 4 bases, with 9 bases left between them. The CDR3 protein is CASGRGYNEQFF. The CDR3 nucleotides read TGTGCCAGCGGGAGGGGGTACAATGAGCAGTTCTTC.

The rearrangement links TRBV6-4 to TRBJ2-1, with D tentatively TRBD2 (7 bases). Germline lookup yields CDR1 MRHNA and CDR2 SNTAGT. V shed 4 bases and J shed 8 bases, with 21 bases lying between them. There are 16 residues in the CDR3. This CDR3 reads CASSVGGLAPLDEQFF. The CDR3, as DNA: TGTGCCAGCAGTGTGGGGGGGCTAGCTCCTCTGGATGAGCAGTTCTTC.

This chain connects TRBV11-2 to TRBJ2-7; 8 bases align to TRBD2. This CDR3 has 15 amino acids. Germline loops: CDR1 SGHAT, CDR2 FQNNGV. J was trimmed by 6 bases and V by 4 bases; bases with no gene match: 11. CDR3 in amino acids: CASSSSRTSWGEQYF. For the CDR3, the DNA is TGTGCCAGCAGCTCCTCCCGGACTAGCTGGGGCGAGCAGTACTTC.

V is TRBV28 and J is TRBJ2-1, with TRBD2 matching over 10 bases. CDR3 length: 17 residues. Per the germline V gene, CDR1 is MDHEN and CDR2 is SYDVKM. Trimming took 4 bases from V and 4 from J; bases not matched to a gene: 10. This CDR3 is CASSSPLAGAAYNEQFF. CDR3 nucleotides: TGTGCCAGCAGTTCCCCGCTAGCGGGAGCAGCGTACAATGAGCAGTTCTTC.

The chain combines TRBV6-5 with TRBJ2-7; 10 nucleotides align to TRBD2. The CDR3 runs to 14 residues. The ends lost 6 bases at V and 3 bases at J; junction bases unmatched: 5. Germline V gene sequence: CDR1 MNHEY, CDR2 SVGAGI. CDR3 sequence: CASSSPSGGYEQYF. The CDR3 nucleotides read TGTGCCAGCAGCTCCCCTAGCGGGGGCTACGAGCAGTACTTC.

The CDR3 region is CASSFPPRLKSYNEQFF. DNA of the CDR3: TGTGCCAGCAGTTTCCCGCCGCGGCTCAAATCCTACAATGAGCAGTTCTTC. J is TRBJ2-1 and V is TRBV28, with D hard to call. In germline, CDR1 is MDHEN, CDR2 SYDVKM. The CDR3 is made up of 17 amino acids. Trimming left V 3 bases short and J 1 base short, with 16 bases between. The full variable domain, rest sourced from reference TRBV28 and TRBJ2-1, is DVKVTQSSRYLVKRTGEKVFLECVQDMDHENMFWYRQDPGLGLRLIYFSYDVKMKEKGDIPEGYSVSREKKERFSLILESASTNQTSMYLCASSFPPRLKSYNEQFFGPGTRLTVL.

The V call is TRBV2, the J call TRBJ1-5, with 8 bases aligning to TRBD1. The V segment lost 8 bases and the J segment 3 bases; nucleotides outside the gene matches: 9. CDR1 and CDR2 from the germline V gene are SNHLY and FYNNEI. This CDR3 is 15 amino acids long. This CDR3 is CASVGDRPVNQPQHF. DNA for the CDR3: TGTGCCAGCGTGGGGGACAGGCCAGTCAATCAGCCCCAGCATTTT.

This clone was found once. Here the CDR3 DNA reads TGTGCCAGTAGTGTTGACAGGGGGTCCTACAATGAGCAGTTCTTC. It is translated as CASSVDRGSYNEQFF. The chain links TRBV19 to TRBJ2-1; TRBD1 aligns across 9 bases. The germline V gene encodes CDR1 LNHDA and CDR2 SQIVND (reference sequence). With V trimmed by 5 bases and J by 1 base, 3 bases remained unmatched. The CDR3 is made up of 15 amino acids.

The V and J genes are TRBV6-1 and TRBJ2-2; D is perhaps TRBD1 (6 bases). This CDR3 is 15 amino acids long. The germline V gene has CDR1 MNHNS and CDR2 SASEGT. V was cut by 3 bases and J by 5 bases, with 13 bases left in between. The CDR3, as DNA: TGTGCCAGCAGTGATCGGCGACAGGAGACCGGGGAGCTGTTTTTT. Residues: CASSDRRQETGELFF.

The chain combines TRBV6-5 with TRBJ1-1; D is unclear. The V gene's germline CDR1 is MNHEY and CDR2 SVGAGI. The CDR3 covers 13 residues. V lost 6 bases and J 5 bases, leaving 13 bases between the germline ends. For the CDR3, the DNA is TGTGCCAGCAGCCCCCAGGATGGAACTGAAGCTTTCTTT. It specifies CASSPQDGTEAFF.

This clone was seen only once. The gene calls are TRBV4-3 and TRBJ1-3; D gene ambiguous. Between the trimmed V and J ends, which lost 0 bases and 1 base, there was a span of 13 bases. This CDR3 contains 17 residues. Germline values: CDR1 LGHNA, CDR2 YSLEER. The chain's CDR3 is CASSQDLPGKSGNTIYF. CDR3 nucleotide sequence: TGCGCCAGCAGCCAAGACCTACCAGGCAAGTCTGGAAACACCATATATTTT.

The rearrangement links TRBV18 to TRBJ1-1; a weak D match, TRBD1 (5 bases). This CDR3 spans 12 amino acids. Germline lookup yields CDR1 KGHSH and CDR2 LQKENI. Trimming removed 8 bases at V and 2 bases at J, with 9 bases between. CDR3 in DNA: TGTGCCAGCGTGGGGGGTAACACTGAAGCTTTCTTT. Protein sequence: CASVGGNTEAFF.

The chain recombines TRBV30 with TRBJ1-2; D is unclear. Between the trimmed V and J ends, which lost 1 base and 1 base, there was a span of 10 bases. CDR3 size: 14 residues. Germline V gives CDR1 GTSNPN, CDR2 SVGIG (reference sequence). The CDR3 is CAWSGQSYNYGYTF. In nucleotides, the CDR3 is TGTGCCTGGAGTGGCCAAAGCTATAACTATGGCTACACCTTC.

This chain connects TRBV15 to TRBJ1-4, with a tentative D call TRBD1 (5 bases). The germline V and J ends were trimmed by 0 bases and 3 bases, with 11 bases remaining between them. The CDR3 is 16 residues long. The germline V gene encodes CDR1 LNHNV and CDR2 YYDKDF (reference sequence). DNA of the CDR3: TGTGCCACCAGCAGAGATATAGGGGTTTCTAATGAAAAACTGTTTTTT. Translating gives CATSRDIGVSNEKLFF.

The rearrangement links TRBV27 to TRBJ2-6, with TRBD1 identical over 8 bases. Germline trimming cut 7 bases from V and 2 bases from J; bases unmatched to any gene: 19. The CDR3 sequence is 20 residues long. Germline loops: CDR1 MNHEY, CDR2 SMNVEV (reference sequence). CDR3 DNA sequence: TGTGCCAGCACCCCGTGGGTCGCACAGGGGGGAGAGGCTGGGGCCAACGTCCTGACTTTC. It yields the protein CASTPWVAQGGEAGANVLTF.

The rearrangement uses TRBV4-2 and TRBJ2-3; TRBD2 aligns across 12 bases. From germline, CDR1 is LGHNA and CDR2 YNFKEQ. The ends lost 1 base at V and 1 base at J; junction bases unmatched: 12. The CDR3 totals 20 residues. The CDR3 DNA is TGTGCCAGCAGCCAAGTAAGGCTTGGGCTAGCGGGAGGGGGCACAGATACGCAGTATTTT. This encodes CASSQVRLGLAGGGTDTQYF.

The chain links TRBV4-1 to TRBJ2-2, with 14 bases aligning to TRBD2. The junction had 9 bases not matched to a gene; V was cut back by 5 bases and J by 1 base. Germline V gene data show CDR1 as MGHRA and CDR2 as YSYEKL. The CDR3 loop spans 19 amino acids. In DNA form, the CDR3 reads TGCGCCAGCAGCGCTCAACCGGGACTAGCGGGGGTGAACACCGGGGAGCTGTTTTTT. Translating gives CASSAQPGLAGVNTGELFF.

This clone is medium-sized by share. This chain connects TRBV15 to TRBJ2-1, with 9 positions matching TRBD1. From germline, CDR1 is LNHNV and CDR2 YYDKDF (reference sequence). J lost 8 bases, V lost 3 bases, and 11 bases had no gene match. CDR3 length equals 16 residues. The chain's CDR3 is CATSSTGTGRWDEQFF. The CDR3 region has the DNA TGTGCCACCAGCAGTACCGGGACAGGGAGATGGGATGAGCAGTTCTTC.

This sequence joins TRBV4-3 and TRBJ2-3, with D unresolved. V was pared by 1 base and J by 3 bases, with 5 bases between. CDR1 is LGHNA, CDR2 YSLEER, per germline. The CDR3 consists of 13 residues. The CDR3 is CASSQARTDTQYF. In nucleotides, the CDR3 is TGCGCCAGCAGCCAAGCTAGGACAGATACGCAGTATTTT.

The chain joins TRBV7-9 to TRBJ2-2; 8 bases fit TRBD1. Germline assignment: CDR1 SEHNR and CDR2 FQNEAQ (reference sequence). V lost 6 bases and J lost 6; bases outside the gene matches: 9. The CDR3 has 15 residues. As DNA, the CDR3 is TGTGCCAGCAGACGAGGACAGGGTCCACCCGGGGAGCTGTTTTTT. Translated, it gives CASRRGQGPPGELFF. The entire variable domain, with the rest obtained from reference TRBV7-9 and TRBJ2-2, is as follows: DTGVSQNPRHKITKRGQNVTFRCDPISEHNRLYWYRQTLGQGPEFLTYFQNEAQLEKSRLLSDRFSAERPKGSFSTLEIQRTEQGDSAMYLCASRRGQGPPGELFFGEGSRLTVL.

The rearrangement joins TRBV9 to TRBJ1-1; 7 nucleotides agree with TRBD1. The germline gives CDR1 SGDLS, CDR2 YYNGEE. The CDR3 extends over 15 amino acids. V shed 4 bases, J shed 1 base, and the junction held 7 bases outside the gene matches. CDR3 amino acids: CASSKTGDPNTEAFF. DNA for the CDR3: TGTGCCAGCAGCAAAACAGGGGACCCGAACACTGAAGCTTTCTTT.

This chain connects TRBV5-4 to TRBJ1-1, with 9 bases fitting TRBD1. Losses at the gene ends were 1 base for V and 0 bases for J; bases not matched to a gene: 7. CDR1 is SGHNT and CDR2 is YYREEE in the germline V gene (reference sequence). This CDR3 region has 17 residues. CDR3 nucleotides: TGTGCCAGCAGCTTGCTAGGACAGGGGCCCATGAACACTGAAGCTTTCTTT. This translates into CASSLLGQGPMNTEAFF.

V gene TRBV6-4 combines with J gene TRBJ2-1; possible D gene TRBD1, 6 bases. Germline assignment: CDR1 MRHNA and CDR2 SNTAGT. This CDR3 contains 15 residues. Trimming took 0 bases from V and 7 from J, leaving 13 bases between them. This chain's CDR3 is CASSDSVDRRNEQFF. DNA for the CDR3: TGTGCCAGCAGTGACTCGGTTGACAGGCGAAATGAGCAGTTCTTC.

This chain connects TRBV28 to TRBJ2-5, with D possibly being TRBD1 (5 bases). V shed 3 bases and J shed 4 bases, with 12 bases lying between them. CDR3 length equals 14 residues. The germline V gene has CDR1 MDHEN and CDR2 SYDVKM. CDR3 nucleotides: TGTGCCAGCAGTTTCAGGGTGAGAGGAGAGACCCAGTACTTC. This translates into CASSFRVRGETQYF.

The rearrangement links TRBV7-9 to TRBJ2-7; D uncertain. The V gene's germline CDR1 is SEHNR and CDR2 FQNEAQ (reference sequence). This CDR3 contains 13 residues. Trimming pared 5 bases from V and 5 bases from J, leaving 13 bases between. The CDR3 sequence is CASSLIPFDEQYF. In DNA, the CDR3 is TGTGCCAGCAGCCTAATCCCCTTCGACGAGCAGTACTTC.